This record concerns one TCR beta chain sequence. Its antigen is as yet unknown. The sample is drawn from a study of blood T cells in healthy people across ages. Germline CDR1 SGHTA, CDR2 FQGNSA. The CDR3 runs 16 residues. V shed 5 bases and J 7 bases; nucleotides not matched to a gene: 16. The authors ran a second PCR of roughly 6 to 12 cycles using a sample-barcoded 5' primer and a J-beta primer mix. Via MiXCR, TCRdb re-called the 5' RACE reads, giving one row per CDR3 protein. The sample yields hundreds of thousands of distinct CDR3 sequences, around 45% seen once. The study's findings and limits: It was the long-lived donors that had more naive CD4+ cells and higher diversity than aged donors.

This TCR came from a woman in her sixties or seventies in good health. V is TRBV7-2 and J is TRBJ2-7; the match to TRBD2 covers 8 bases. Sequencing was carried out using blood. The chain's CDR3 is CASSLGASGPYNEQYF. Here the CDR3 DNA reads TGTGCCAGCAGCCTAGGGGCTAGCGGGCCATACAATGAGCAGTACTTC.